These 12 T cell receptor beta chains were sequenced from one sample in a study of cytomegalovirus exposure and HLA in healthy donors. Only in-frame clones appear in the TCRdb table, and some are missing; sequencing was by immunoSEQ multiplex PCR. The sample has about 200,000 clones, about 79% seen once; the top ten hold roughly an eighth. Sequenced input: PBMCs. These receptors came from a woman aged 25 to 39 in good health and CMV-seropositive.

V gene TRBV9 combines with J gene TRBJ2-7; D is unresolved. The CDR3 is 14 residues long. Between the trimmed V and J ends, which lost 2 bases and 2 bases, there was a span of 11 bases. Looked up from germline, CDR1 is SGDLS and CDR2 is YYNGEE. This chain's CDR3 is CASSVSADPYEQYF. CDR3 nucleotides: TGTGCCAGCAGCGTCTCTGCAGATCCCTACGAGCAGTACTTC.

This sequence joins TRBV7-2 and TRBJ2-7; D possibly corresponds to TRBD2 (6 bases). V gave up 4 bases and J gave up 2 bases, with 9 bases separating them. Germline CDR1 and CDR2: SGHTA and FQGNSA. This CDR3 spans 13 amino acids. The CDR3 region is CASSSRGTYEQYF. The CDR3 nucleotides are TGTGCCAGCAGCTCGCGGGGCACCTACGAGCAGTACTTC. The full variable domain, its missing parts supplied by reference TRBV7-2 and TRBJ2-7, is GAGVSQSPSNKVTEKGKDVELRCDPISGHTALYWYRQSLGQGLEFLIYFQGNSAPDKSGLPSDRFSAERTGGSVSTLTIQRTQQEDSAVYLCASSSRGTYEQYFGPGTRLTVT.

The chain links TRBV7-2 to TRBJ2-7; D is ambiguous. The V gene's germline CDR1 is SGHTA and CDR2 FQGNSA. Trimming stripped 7 bases from V and 3 bases from J, with 19 bases between. This CDR3 has 15 amino acids. The CDR3 loop is CASTPVPGRGYEQYF. The CDR3 bases are TGTGCCAGCACCCCCGTTCCGGGTAGAGGCTACGAGCAGTACTTC. Filled out from reference TRBV7-2 and TRBJ2-7, the complete variable domain reads GAGVSQSPSNKVTEKGKDVELRCDPISGHTALYWYRQSLGQGLEFLIYFQGNSAPDKSGLPSDRFSAERTGGSVSTLTIQRTQQEDSAVYLCASTPVPGRGYEQYFGPGTRLTVT.

This sequence joins TRBV5-6 and TRBJ2-5; tentatively, D is TRBD2 (7 bases). The CDR3 runs to 14 residues. Trimming stripped 4 bases from V and 3 bases from J, with 13 bases between. Germline CDR1 SGHDT, CDR2 YYEEEE. The CDR3 DNA sequence: TGTGCCAGCAGCCCCCTAGGGGGGGAAGAGACCCAGTACTTC. Amino acids: CASSPLGGEETQYF.

Written as DNA, the CDR3 is TGTGCCAGCAGTTTGCCTAGCGGGAGTTCGCATTACAATGAGCAGTTCTTC. This gives the protein CASSLPSGSSHYNEQFF. The rearrangement links TRBV28 to TRBJ2-1, with 10 bases that match TRBD2. Germline-derived CDR1 and CDR2 are MDHEN and SYDVKM. This CDR3 is built from 17 residues. V shed 3 bases, J shed 4 bases, and the junction held 9 bases outside the gene matches.

The chain is built from TRBV6-5 and TRBJ1-2; 9 positions agree with TRBD1. Trimming at V came to 5 bases and at J to 4 bases, leaving 8 bases not matched to a gene. The germline V gene has CDR1 MNHEY and CDR2 SVGAGI. The CDR3 has 15 amino acids. In nucleotides, the CDR3 is TGTGCCAGCAGTCGCGGGACAGGGACGATCTATGGCTACACCTTC. It codes for CASSRGTGTIYGYTF.

The V gene is TRBV29-1, the J gene TRBJ2-3, with 16 nucleotides matching TRBD2. The CDR3 is 20 amino acids. The V segment lost 6 bases and the J segment 11 bases; nucleotides outside the gene matches: 26. Germline V gives CDR1 SQVTM, CDR2 ANQGSEA. CDR3 in DNA: TGCAGCGTCACCGGGACTAGCGGGAGGGGTACCTCGGGGCCCCGAGGTGGGCAGTATTTT. Translating it yields CSVTGTSGRGTSGPRGGQYF.

This clone was seen only a few times. This chain connects TRBV5-5 to TRBJ2-7; 9 positions agree with TRBD2. Germline lookup yields CDR1 SGHKS and CDR2 YYEKEE (reference sequence). The CDR3 has 16 amino acids. V shed 2 bases and J 7 bases; nucleotides not matched to a gene: 13. This chain's CDR3 is CASSLQVAGVGSEQYF. Here the CDR3 DNA reads TGTGCCAGCAGCTTACAGGTAGCGGGAGTAGGATCTGAGCAGTACTTC.

This clone showed up just once. The chain has TRBV9 and TRBJ1-2; 11 bases align to TRBD1. There are 14 residues in the CDR3. The V gene end was trimmed by 6 bases and the J gene end by 4 bases; junction bases not matched to a gene: 5. Germline CDR1 reads SGDLS; CDR2 reads YYNGEE. The CDR3 spells CASTPGQGVYGYTF. CDR3 DNA sequence: TGTGCCAGCACCCCGGGACAGGGGGTCTATGGCTACACCTTC.

The chain employs TRBV5-6 and TRBJ1-4; 7 positions match TRBD1. The J segment lost 7 bases and the V segment lost 2 bases, leaving 8 bases of the junction unmatched. The CDR3 contains 15 residues. CDR1 SGHDT and CDR2 YYEEEE come from the germline V gene. Here the CDR3 DNA reads TGTGCCAGCAGCTTTCTTGACAGGGACGGTGAAAAACTGTTTTTT. Its translation: CASSFLDRDGEKLFF.

This clone was recorded once. The rearrangement uses TRBV7-7 and TRBJ2-5, with 7 bases aligning to TRBD2. This CDR3 contains 13 residues. Germline lookup yields CDR1 SSHAT and CDR2 FNYEAQ (reference sequence). In nucleotides, the CDR3 is TGTGCTACCTCCCGGGGGGTTCAAGAGACCCAGTACTTC. This codes for CATSRGVQETQYF. Combining the CDR3 with reference TRBV7-7 and TRBJ2-5 gives the whole variable domain GAGVSQSPRYKVTKRGQDVTLRCDPISSHATLYWYQQALGQGPEFLTYFNYEAQPDKSGLPSDRFSAERPEGSISTLTIQRTEQRDSAMYRCATSRGVQETQYFGPGTRLLVL.

The chain couples TRBV27 to TRBJ1-2; 7 nucleotides agree with TRBD1. V gave up 5 bases and J gave up 8 bases; unmatched junction bases: 14. The CDR3 spans 15 residues. CDR1 MNHEY and CDR2 SMNVEV come from the germline V gene (reference sequence). As DNA, the CDR3 is TGTGCCAGCAGTCCCTCCAGGGGGAGTCTTGGGGGCTACACCTTC. Protein sequence: CASSPSRGSLGGYTF.